This T cell receptor beta chain originates from a study of CXCR3-negative and CXCR3-positive naive CD8 T cells. Study-level results: The TRBV-TRBJ usage of naive CXCR3-negative and CXCR3-positive cells was similar, but that of memory cells differed. The study found more hydrophobic TRB CDR3s in CXCR3-positive naive cells than in CXCR3-negative naive cells.

The study made its TRB cDNA libraries by 5' RACE, adding UMI labels. From the 5' RACE reads, TCRdb lists one entry per CDR3 protein and no DNA. The sample shows 150,000 or so distinct CDR3 sequences, and about 0.28% sits with its ten largest clones. On this clonotype itself: No antigen is known for it.

The sample was naive CXCR3+ CD8+ T cells from blood. The sample's subset: CD45RO-CCR7+CD27+CD95- naive CD8+ T cells expressing CXCR3 (TNR3+). The sequence was collected from a human donor in good health. Some clones in this sample may be carry-over from other donors' samples.

The CDR3: CASSQWGRGTDTQYF. V is TRBV4-1 and J is TRBJ2-3; lacking DNA, the TRBD1 call made by TCRdb goes unchecked. The CDR3 runs 15 residues. Germline assignment: CDR1 MGHRA and CDR2 YSYEKL.